This TCR beta chain was identified in a study of blood T cell repertoires in COVID-19. The repertoire was sequenced with immunoSEQ multiplex PCR; TCRdb's copy has only in-frame clones and lacks some. Of 300,000 or so clones listed, about 87% are singletons. What was sequenced was peripheral blood. This receptor was identified in a woman between 40 and 50 years old who had recovered from COVID-19.

The CDR3 sequence is CASSLATGSEAFF. For the CDR3, the DNA is TGTGCCAGCAGTTTAGCGACAGGGAGTGAAGCTTTCTTT. The rearrangement uses TRBV27 and TRBJ1-1; TRBD1 aligns across 7 bases. The CDR3 runs 13 residues. Germline trimming cut 2 bases from V and 7 bases from J; bases unmatched to any gene: 4. CDR1 and CDR2 (germline): MNHEY, SMNVEV (reference sequence).